Listed below are T cell receptor beta chains from one sample, sequenced in a study of cytomegalovirus exposure and HLA in healthy donors. Measured with immunoSEQ multiplex PCR; TCRdb has only the in-frame clones, and not every one. Among over 70,000 clones, 94% were seen once, and the ten largest hold under 0.75%. The sample comprised PBMCs. The receptors were sampled from a woman aged 18-29 years in good health and CMV-seronegative. Each CDR3 is given with its conserved first and last residue. Fields, in order: D gene, J gene, V gene, clone size, CDR3 protein, CDR3 DNA. D genes are given only for firm matches. A clone size is listed for some rows: how often the clone was seen (once, few, many), or a class if it is expanded.

>TRBD1|TRBJ2-3|TRBV30|-
CAWRVRGITDTQYF
TGTGCCTGGAGGGTCAGGGGGATCACAGATACGCAGTATTTT
>-|TRBJ1-4|TRBV7-6|-
CASSRSGANEKLFF
TGTGCCAGCAGCAGGTCAGGGGCTAATGAAAAACTGTTTTTT
>TRBD1|TRBJ2-7|TRBV18|-
CASSMGQGAVYEQYF
TGTGCCAGCTCGATGGGACAGGGGGCTGTCTACGAGCAGTACTTC
>TRBD1|TRBJ1-5|TRBV25-1|-
CASQEGQGGNQPQHF
TGTGCCAGCCAAGAAGGACAGGGAGGAAATCAGCCCCAGCATTTT
>TRBD2|TRBJ2-5|TRBV5-6|-
CASSLEVGSSGGAMKTQYF
TGTGCCAGCAGCTTGGAGGTGGGGTCTAGCGGGGGGGCGATGAAGACCCAGTACTTC
>-|TRBJ2-1|TRBV7-2|-
CASSTINSKQFF
TGTGCCAGCAGCACCATCAATAGCAAGCAGTTCTTC
>TRBD1|TRBJ2-1|TRBV2|-
CASRQGDEQFF
TGTGCCAGCAGACAGGGGGATGAGCAGTTCTTC
>TRBD1|TRBJ2-1|TRBV30|-
CAWLKGQGAYNEQFF
TGTGCCTGGCTAAAAGGACAGGGCGCATACAATGAGCAGTTCTTC
>TRBD2|TRBJ2-1|TRBV4-1|-
CASSHGGLAGAYEQFF
TGCGCCAGCAGCCACGGTGGACTAGCGGGGGCGTATGAGCAGTTCTTC
>-|TRBJ1-4|TRBV11-1|-
CASSRTVSTNEKLFF
TGTGCCAGCAGCCGAACGGTCTCAACTAATGAAAAACTGTTTTTT
>TRBD1|TRBJ1-2|TRBV5-4|-
CASSFGIEGAGGYTF
TGTGCCAGCAGCTTTGGGATCGAGGGGGCAGGGGGCTACACCTTC
>TRBD1|TRBJ1-5|TRBV6-1|-
CASSDPGTASQPQHF
TGTGCCAGCAGTGACCCCGGGACAGCCAGTCAGCCCCAGCATTTT
>-|TRBJ1-2|TRBV7-9|-
CASSPPGDGYTF
TGTGCCAGCAGTCCCCCGGGGGATGGCTACACCTTC
>-|TRBJ2-1|TRBV6-1|-
CASSETPRPEQFF
TGTGCCAGCAGTGAGACCCCTAGGCCTGAGCAGTTCTTC
>TRBD1|TRBJ1-4|TRBV9|-
CASSVGAGTGNEKLFF
TGTGCCAGCAGCGTAGGTGCGGGGACAGGGAATGAAAAACTGTTTTTT
>-|TRBJ2-6|TRBV11-2|-
CAILDLTTNSGANVLTF
TGTGCCATACTGGACTTAACTACCAACTCTGGGGCCAACGTCCTGACTTTC
>TRBD1|TRBJ1-1|TRBV10-1|-
CASSESGTGVNTEAFF
TGCGCCAGCAGTGAGTCAGGGACAGGGGTGAACACTGAAGCTTTCTTT
>-|TRBJ1-1|TRBV9|-
CASSVDLQGGGEAFF
TGTGCCAGCAGCGTAGATCTGCAGGGAGGGGGAGAAGCTTTCTTT
>TRBD1|TRBJ2-5|TRBV18|-
CASSPTGVATKETQYF
TGTGCCAGCTCACCAACAGGGGTTGCCACGAAAGAGACCCAGTACTTC
>-|TRBJ1-3|TRBV5-6|-
CASSTFGFGGDQGNTIYF
TGTGCCAGCAGCACGTTCGGGTTTGGCGGGGATCAAGGAAACACCATATATTTT
>TRBD1|TRBJ1-5|TRBV9|-
CASSDTGDSNQPQHF
TGTGCCAGCAGTGATACAGGGGATAGCAATCAGCCCCAGCATTTT
>TRBD1|TRBJ1-2|TRBV2|once
CASSRTGYISNYGYTF
TGTGCCAGCAGTCGGACAGGATACATTTCTAACTATGGCTACACCTTC
>TRBD2|TRBJ2-1|TRBV7-2|-
CASSLSGGAHNEQFF
TGTGCCAGCAGCTTATCCGGGGGGGCCCACAATGAGCAGTTCTTC
>-|TRBJ2-2|TRBV7-3|-
CASSAGPAGELFF
TGTGCCAGCAGCGCGGGTCCCGCCGGGGAGCTGTTTTTT
>-|TRBJ2-7|TRBV28|once
CASSPTVPTYEQYF
TGTGCCAGCAGTCCCACAGTCCCTACCTACGAGCAGTACTTC
>-|TRBJ1-1|TRBV7-2|-
CASSLTNRNTEAFF
TGTGCCAGCAGCTTAACCAACAGGAACACTGAAGCTTTCTTT
>TRBD1|TRBJ1-2|TRBV4-1|-
CASSQDGTGDYGYTF
TGCGCCAGCAGCCAAGACGGGACAGGGGACTATGGCTACACCTTC
>-|TRBJ1-6|TRBV5-5|-
CASKSAGKHNSPLHF
TGTGCCTCGAAGTCGGCGGGAAAGCATAATTCACCCCTCCACTTT
>-|TRBJ2-2|TRBV7-6|-
CASSLARGVGTGELFF
TGTGCCAGCAGCTTAGCCCGGGGTGTGGGGACCGGGGAGCTGTTTTTT
>-|TRBJ2-3|TRBV29-1|-
CSVVPLAVSDTQYF
TGCAGCGTTGTTCCCCTAGCTGTTTCCGATACGCAGTATTTT